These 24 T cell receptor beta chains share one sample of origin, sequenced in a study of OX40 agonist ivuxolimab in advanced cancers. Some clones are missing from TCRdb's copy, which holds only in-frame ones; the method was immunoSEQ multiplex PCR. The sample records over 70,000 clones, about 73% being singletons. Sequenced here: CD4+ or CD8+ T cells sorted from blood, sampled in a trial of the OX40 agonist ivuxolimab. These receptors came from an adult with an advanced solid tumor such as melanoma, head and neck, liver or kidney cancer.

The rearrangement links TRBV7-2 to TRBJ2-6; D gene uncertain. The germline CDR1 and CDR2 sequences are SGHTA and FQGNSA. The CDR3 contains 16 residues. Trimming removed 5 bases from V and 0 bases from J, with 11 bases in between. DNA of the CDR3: TGTGCCAGCAGCCCGAGGTGGGACTCTGGGGCCAACGTCCTGACTTTC. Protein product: CASSPRWDSGANVLTF.

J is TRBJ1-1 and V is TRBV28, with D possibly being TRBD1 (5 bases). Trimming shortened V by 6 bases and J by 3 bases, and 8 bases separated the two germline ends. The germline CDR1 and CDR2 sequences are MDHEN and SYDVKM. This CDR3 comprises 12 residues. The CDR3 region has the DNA TGTGCCAGCAGGGGGCAATACACTGAAGCTTTCTTT. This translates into CASRGQYTEAFF.

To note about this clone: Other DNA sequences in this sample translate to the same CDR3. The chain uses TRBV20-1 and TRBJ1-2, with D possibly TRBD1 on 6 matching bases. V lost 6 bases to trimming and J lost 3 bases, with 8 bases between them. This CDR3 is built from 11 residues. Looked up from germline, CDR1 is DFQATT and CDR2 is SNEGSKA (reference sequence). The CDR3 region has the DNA TGCAGTGCCAGGACAGACTATGGCTACACCTTC. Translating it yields CSARTDYGYTF.

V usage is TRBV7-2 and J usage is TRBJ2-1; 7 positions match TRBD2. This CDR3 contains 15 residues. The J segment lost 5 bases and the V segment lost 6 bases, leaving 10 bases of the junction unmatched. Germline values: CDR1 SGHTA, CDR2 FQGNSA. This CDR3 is CASRRRASGNNEQFF. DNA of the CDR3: TGTGCCAGCAGACGAAGGGCTAGCGGAAACAATGAGCAGTTCTTC.

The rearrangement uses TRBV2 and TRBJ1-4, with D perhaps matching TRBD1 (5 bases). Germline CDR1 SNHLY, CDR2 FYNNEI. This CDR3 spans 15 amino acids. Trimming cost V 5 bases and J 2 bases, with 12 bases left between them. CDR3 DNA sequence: TGTGCCAGCAGTCGACTTTCAGGGACTAATGAAAAACTGTTTTTT. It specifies CASSRLSGTNEKLFF.

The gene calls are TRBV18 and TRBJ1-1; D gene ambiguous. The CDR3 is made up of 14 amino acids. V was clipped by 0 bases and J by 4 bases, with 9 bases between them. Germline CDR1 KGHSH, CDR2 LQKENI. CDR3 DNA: TGTGCCAGCTCACCACCTCGGCAGTCCACTGAAGCTTTCTTT. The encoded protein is CASSPPRQSTEAFF.

The CDR3 region has the DNA TGTGCCAGCAGCCCCAGTGGGGTGAACACTGAAGCTTTCTTT. Residues: CASSPSGVNTEAFF. The chain couples TRBV7-8 to TRBJ1-1; no firm D call. CDR1 is SGHVS, CDR2 FQNEAQ, per germline. The CDR3 totals 14 residues. The V end was cut by 5 bases, the J end by 0 bases, with 10 bases between. The full variable domain, its missing parts supplied by reference TRBV7-8 and TRBJ1-1, is GAGVSQSPRYKVAKRGQDVALRCDPISGHVSLFWYQQALGQGPEFLTYFQNEAQLDKSGLPSDRFFAERPEGSVSTLKIQRTQQEDSAVYLCASSPSGVNTEAFFGQGTRLTVV.

The CDR3 DNA is TGTGCCAGCAGTGCAACGAGGAACACTGAAGCTTTCTTT. Residues: CASSATRNTEAFF. This chain connects TRBV27 to TRBJ1-1; D remains ambiguous. This CDR3 region has 13 residues. V was cut by 5 bases and J by 1 base, with 8 bases left in between. Per the germline V gene, CDR1 is MNHEY and CDR2 is SMNVEV (reference sequence).

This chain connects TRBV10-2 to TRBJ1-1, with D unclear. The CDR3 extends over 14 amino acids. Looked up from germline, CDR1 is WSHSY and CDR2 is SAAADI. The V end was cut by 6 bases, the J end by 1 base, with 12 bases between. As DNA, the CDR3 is TGCGCCAGCAGGGACCCCCGCGAGAACACTGAAGCTTTCTTT. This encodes CASRDPRENTEAFF.

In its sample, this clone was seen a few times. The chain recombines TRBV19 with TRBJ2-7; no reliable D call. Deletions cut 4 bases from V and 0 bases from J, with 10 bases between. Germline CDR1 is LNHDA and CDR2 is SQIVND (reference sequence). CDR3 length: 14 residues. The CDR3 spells CASSNGRSSYEQYF. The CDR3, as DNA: TGTGCCAGTAGTAACGGCAGGAGCTCCTACGAGCAGTACTTC.

The CDR3 loop reads CASSGRGTYEQYF. The CDR3 DNA reads TGTGCCAGCAGTGGGAGAGGGACCTACGAGCAGTACTTC. This rearrangement joins TRBV6-1 to TRBJ2-7; D possibly corresponds to TRBD2 (5 bases). Germline assignment: CDR1 MNHNS and CDR2 SASEGT. This CDR3 has 13 residues. Between the trimmed V and J ends, which lost 4 bases and 2 bases, there was a span of 9 bases.

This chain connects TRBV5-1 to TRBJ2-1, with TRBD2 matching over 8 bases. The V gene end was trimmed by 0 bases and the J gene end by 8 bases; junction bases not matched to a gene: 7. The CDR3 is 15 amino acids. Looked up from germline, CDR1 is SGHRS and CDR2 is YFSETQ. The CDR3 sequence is CASSLGGTSGHEQFF. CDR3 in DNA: TGCGCCAGCAGCTTGGGTGGTACTAGCGGACATGAGCAGTTCTTC.

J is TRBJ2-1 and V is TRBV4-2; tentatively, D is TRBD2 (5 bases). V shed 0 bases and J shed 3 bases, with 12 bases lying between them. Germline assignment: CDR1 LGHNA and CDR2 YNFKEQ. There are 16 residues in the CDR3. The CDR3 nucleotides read TGTGCCAGCAGCCAAGATTTTCGGGGTAACTACAATGAGCAGTTCTTC. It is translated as CASSQDFRGNYNEQFF.

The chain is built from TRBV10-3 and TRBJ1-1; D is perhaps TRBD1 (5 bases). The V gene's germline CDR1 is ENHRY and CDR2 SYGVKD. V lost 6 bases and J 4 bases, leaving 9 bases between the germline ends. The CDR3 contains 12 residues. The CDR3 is CAISGDRTEAFF. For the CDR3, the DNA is TGTGCCATCAGCGGGGACCGCACTGAAGCTTTCTTT.

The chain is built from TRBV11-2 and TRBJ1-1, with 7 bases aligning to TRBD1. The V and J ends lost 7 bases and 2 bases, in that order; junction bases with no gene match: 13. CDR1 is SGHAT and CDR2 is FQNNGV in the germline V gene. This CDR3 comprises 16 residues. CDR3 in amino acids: CASIAGRGTVNTEAFF. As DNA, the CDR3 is TGTGCCAGCATAGCCGGTCGAGGGACAGTTAACACTGAAGCTTTCTTT.

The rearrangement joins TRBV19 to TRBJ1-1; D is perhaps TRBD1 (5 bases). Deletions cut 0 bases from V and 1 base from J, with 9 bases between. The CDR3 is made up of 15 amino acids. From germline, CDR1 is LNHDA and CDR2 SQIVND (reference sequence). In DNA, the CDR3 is TGTGCCAGTAGTATAGACGGGGCAGGGAACACTGAAGCTTTCTTT. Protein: CASSIDGAGNTEAFF. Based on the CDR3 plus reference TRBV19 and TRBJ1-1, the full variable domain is DGGITQSPKYLFRKEGQNVTLSCEQNLNHDAMYWYRQDPGQGLRLIYYSQIVNDFQKGDIAEGYSVSREKKESFPLTVTSAQKNPTAFYLCASSIDGAGNTEAFFGQGTRLTVV.

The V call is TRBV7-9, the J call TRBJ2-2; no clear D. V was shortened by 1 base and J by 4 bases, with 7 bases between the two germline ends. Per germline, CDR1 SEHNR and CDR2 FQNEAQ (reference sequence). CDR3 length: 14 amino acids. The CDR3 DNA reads TGTGCCAGCAGCTTAGACCAGCCCACCGGGGAGCTGTTTTTT. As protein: CASSLDQPTGELFF.

CDR3 residues: CASRGYYGYTF. CDR3 bases: TGTGCCAGCAGAGGCTACTATGGCTACACCTTC. This chain joins TRBV2 and TRBJ1-2; D gene unclear. V was cut by 6 bases and J by 3 bases, with 5 bases left in between. Germline V gene data show CDR1 as SNHLY and CDR2 as FYNNEI. The CDR3 consists of 11 residues.

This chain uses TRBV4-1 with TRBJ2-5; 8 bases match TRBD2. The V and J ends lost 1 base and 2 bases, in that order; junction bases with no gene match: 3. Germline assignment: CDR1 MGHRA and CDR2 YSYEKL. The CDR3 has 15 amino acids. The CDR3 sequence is CASSQGGGGQETQYF. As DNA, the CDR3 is TGCGCCAGCAGCCAAGGGGGCGGGGGGCAAGAGACCCAGTACTTC.

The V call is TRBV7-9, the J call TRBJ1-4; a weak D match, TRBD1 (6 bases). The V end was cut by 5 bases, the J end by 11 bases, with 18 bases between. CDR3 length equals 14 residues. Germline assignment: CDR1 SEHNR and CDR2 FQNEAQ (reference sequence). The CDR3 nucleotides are TGTGCCAGCAGCCCCGGGGTGGGGGCAACGAAACTGTTTTTT. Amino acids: CASSPGVGATKLFF.

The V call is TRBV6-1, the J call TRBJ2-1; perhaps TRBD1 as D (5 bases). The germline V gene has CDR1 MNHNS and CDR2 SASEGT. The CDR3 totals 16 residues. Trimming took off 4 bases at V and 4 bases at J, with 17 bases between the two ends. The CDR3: CASSGGQLTRYNEQFF. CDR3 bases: TGTGCCAGCAGTGGGGGCCAGTTAACGCGTTACAATGAGCAGTTCTTC.

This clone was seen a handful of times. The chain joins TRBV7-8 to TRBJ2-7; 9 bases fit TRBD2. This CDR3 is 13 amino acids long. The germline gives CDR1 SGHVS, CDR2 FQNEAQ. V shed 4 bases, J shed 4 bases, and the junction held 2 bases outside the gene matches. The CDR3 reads CASSWGLAYEQYF. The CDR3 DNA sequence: TGTGCCAGCAGCTGGGGACTAGCATACGAGCAGTACTTC. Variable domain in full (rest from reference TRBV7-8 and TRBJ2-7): GAGVSQSPRYKVAKRGQDVALRCDPISGHVSLFWYQQALGQGPEFLTYFQNEAQLDKSGLPSDRFFAERPEGSVSTLKIQRTQQEDSAVYLCASSWGLAYEQYFGPGTRLTVT.

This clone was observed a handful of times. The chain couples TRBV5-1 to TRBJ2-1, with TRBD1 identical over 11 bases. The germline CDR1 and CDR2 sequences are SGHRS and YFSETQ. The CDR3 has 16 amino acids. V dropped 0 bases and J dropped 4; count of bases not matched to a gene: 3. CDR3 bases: TGCGCCAGCAGCTTGGCGGGACAGGGGGGTTACAATGAGCAGTTCTTC. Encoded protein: CASSLAGQGGYNEQFF.

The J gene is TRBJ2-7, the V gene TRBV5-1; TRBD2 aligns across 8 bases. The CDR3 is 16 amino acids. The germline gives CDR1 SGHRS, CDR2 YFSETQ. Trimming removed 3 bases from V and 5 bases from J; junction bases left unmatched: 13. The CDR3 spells CASSSLTSGGQNEQYF. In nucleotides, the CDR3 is TGCGCCAGCAGCTCCCTAACAAGCGGGGGTCAGAACGAGCAGTACTTC.